Each of the 27 T cell receptor beta chains below was sequenced from the same sample in a study of T cells after yellow fever vaccination. TCRdb re-called the 5' RACE reads with MiXCR, one entry per CDR3 protein. The sample records fewer than 500,000 distinct CDR3 sequences, around 20% being singletons. The sample in question was PBMCs, obtained before the yellow fever booster vaccination. The receptors were gathered from a man between 18 and 29 years old who received the YFV17D yellow fever vaccine.

The chain uses TRBV20-1 and TRBJ1-6, with TRBD1 matching 8 bases. Germline V gene sequence: CDR1 DFQATT, CDR2 SNEGSKA (reference sequence). With 2 bases clipped from V and 10 bases from J, the junction kept 7 bases outside the gene matches. The CDR3 is made up of 14 amino acids. The CDR3 spells CSARKDRGGSPLHF. CDR3 nucleotides: TGCAGTGCTAGAAAAGACAGGGGAGGCTCACCCCTCCACTTT.

This clonotype was counted between two and nine times. The CDR3 is CSVAVGAGNTIYF. Here the CDR3 DNA reads TGCAGCGTTGCAGTGGGTGCTGGAAACACCATATATTTT. The V call is TRBV29-1, the J call TRBJ1-3; D not resolved. The V end was cut by 4 bases, the J end by 2 bases, with 9 bases between. CDR1 and CDR2 from the germline V gene are SQVTM and ANQGSEA. This CDR3 is built from 13 residues.

This clonotype was counted a few times. The rearrangement joins TRBV29-1 to TRBJ2-5, with 7 bases identical to TRBD1. Germline CDR1 and CDR2: SQVTM and ANQGSEA. The CDR3 loop spans 12 amino acids. With V trimmed by 5 bases and J by 3 bases, 3 bases remained unmatched. CDR3 sequence (DNA): TGCAGCGTTTTAGGGGGCGAAGAGACCCAGTACTTC. This codes for CSVLGGEETQYF.

Only a few counts were recorded for this clonotype. The chain links TRBV12-3 or TRBV12-4 to TRBJ2-5; 9 bases align to TRBD1. CDR3 length: 15 residues. V shed 6 bases, J shed 6 bases, and the junction held 11 bases outside the gene matches. In DNA form, the CDR3 reads TGTGCCAGCAGCGGGGACAGGGCATTCGTAAAGACCCAGTACTTC. This sequence encodes CASSGDRAFVKTQYF.

This clonotype was detected a few times. The DNA of the CDR3 is TGCGCCAGCAGCCAAGGGGAGGGGTTGAACACTGAAGCTTTCTTT. Its translation is CASSQGEGLNTEAFF. The J gene is TRBJ1-1, the V gene TRBV5-1; perhaps TRBD1 as D (5 bases). This CDR3 has 15 residues. V dropped 4 bases and J dropped 0 bases, with 13 bases sitting between them. Germline-derived CDR1 and CDR2 are SGHRS and YFSETQ.

This clonotype was found a few times. The chain couples TRBV14 to TRBJ2-1; TRBD2 might be the D (5 bases). There are 15 residues in the CDR3. The V gene's germline CDR1 is SGHDN and CDR2 FVKESK. Trimming took off 1 base at V and 7 bases at J, with 14 bases between the two ends. CDR3: CASSQVPDGENEQFF. In DNA, the CDR3 is TGTGCCAGCAGCCAAGTCCCCGACGGGGAAAATGAGCAGTTCTTC. Drawing the rest from reference TRBV14 and TRBJ2-1, the complete variable domain is EAGVTQFPSHSVIEKGQTVTLRCDPISGHDNLYWYRRVMGKEIKFLLHFVKESKQDESGMPNNRFLAERTGGTYSTLKVQPAELEDSGVYFCASSQVPDGENEQFFGPGTRLTVL.

This clonotype has ten or more counts. The V call is TRBV6-5, the J call TRBJ2-7, with 10 positions matching TRBD2. CDR1 MNHEY and CDR2 SVGAGI come from the germline V gene. This CDR3 is 15 amino acids long. The junction had 4 bases not matched to a gene; V was cut back by 2 bases and J by 3 bases. The CDR3 DNA is TGTGCCAGCAGTTACCTGCCTAGCGGGGGCTACGAGCAGTACTTC. It translates to CASSYLPSGGYEQYF.

This clonotype was picked up many times. This chain connects TRBV7-2 to TRBJ2-5, with D perhaps TRBD1 or TRBD2 (5 bases each). The germline V and J ends were trimmed by 5 bases and 5 bases, with 12 bases remaining between them. The CDR3 loop spans 13 amino acids. Germline V CDR1 and CDR2: SGHTA, FQGNSA. The CDR3: CASSPKWGETQYF. CDR3 bases: TGTGCCAGCAGCCCCAAATGGGGGGAGACCCAGTACTTC.

This clonotype has only a few counts. This sequence joins TRBV28 and TRBJ1-2; 7 nucleotides align to TRBD1. Germline values: CDR1 MDHEN, CDR2 SYDVKM. The CDR3 loop spans 12 amino acids. The junction had 2 bases not matched to a gene; V was cut back by 7 bases and J by 3 bases. CDR3 amino acids: CASTTGDYGYTF. The CDR3 DNA follows: TGTGCCAGCACAACAGGGGACTATGGCTACACCTTC.

V gene TRBV4-1 combines with J gene TRBJ1-5; maybe TRBD1 (6 bases). V lost 3 bases and J 4 bases, leaving 16 bases between the germline ends. CDR1 and CDR2 from the germline V gene are MGHRA and YSYEKL. The CDR3 covers 16 residues. Here the CDR3 reads CASSQDGRGDNQPQHF. For the CDR3, the DNA is TGCGCCAGCAGCCAGGATGGGAGGGGGGATAATCAGCCCCAGCATTTT.

V and J are TRBV5-1 and TRBJ2-5, with D possibly being TRBD1 or TRBD2 (5 bases each). This CDR3 contains 13 residues. V shed 4 bases and J shed 5 bases, with 12 bases lying between them. The germline CDR1 and CDR2 sequences are SGHRS and YFSETQ. CDR3 sequence reads: CASSPLGVETQYF. The CDR3 DNA sequence: TGCGCCAGCAGCCCGTTGGGGGTGGAGACCCAGTACTTC.

This clonotype was seen more than once but under ten times. The gene calls are TRBV5-4 and TRBJ2-2; no clear D. Trimming shortened V by 2 bases and J by 2 bases, and 10 bases separated the two germline ends. This CDR3 comprises 15 residues. Germline V CDR1 and CDR2: SGHNT, YYREEE (reference sequence). The CDR3 reads CASSFGDPNTGELFF. The CDR3 bases are TGTGCCAGCAGCTTTGGTGACCCAAACACCGGGGAGCTGTTTTTT.

The chain uses TRBV4-3 and TRBJ2-4; unclear D gene. The germline gives CDR1 LGHNA, CDR2 YSLEER. The length of the CDR3 is 17 residues. V lost 0 bases and J lost 0, with 12 bases in between. CDR3 amino acids: CASSQEYQALAKNIQYF. The CDR3 DNA reads as TGCGCCAGCAGCCAAGAGTACCAGGCGCTAGCCAAAAACATTCAGTACTTC.

Only a few counts were recorded for this clonotype. The chain uses TRBV7-8 and TRBJ1-3; TRBD1 aligns across 9 bases. CDR1 and CDR2 from the germline V gene are SGHVS and FQNEAQ. V lost 5 bases to trimming and J lost 2 bases; unmatched junction nucleotides: 4. The CDR3 is 15 amino acids. CDR3 residues: CASSATGGPGNTIYF. CDR3 coding DNA: TGTGCCAGCAGCGCTACAGGGGGCCCTGGAAACACCATATATTTT.

The chain employs TRBV18 and TRBJ1-5; 8 bases match TRBD1. Germline values: CDR1 KGHSH, CDR2 LQKENI. CDR3 length equals 14 residues. The trim removed 4 bases at V and 4 bases at J, leaving 3 bases unmatched. CDR3 protein: CASSHGQGNQPQHF. The CDR3, as DNA: TGTGCCAGCTCACACGGACAGGGAAATCAGCCCCAGCATTTT. The whole variable domain, remainder taken from reference TRBV18 and TRBJ1-5, is NAGVMQNPRHLVRRRGQEARLRCSPMKGHSHVYWYRQLPEEGLKFMVYLQKENIIDESGMPKERFSAEFPKEGPSILRIQQVVRGDSAAYFCASSHGQGNQPQHFGDGTRLSIL.

The J gene is TRBJ1-2, the V gene TRBV6-5; perhaps TRBD1 as D (6 bases). The germline CDR1 and CDR2 sequences are MNHEY and SVGAGI. The CDR3 has 15 amino acids. Trimming cost V 6 bases and J 2 bases, with 16 bases left between them. This chain's CDR3 is CASRREHRENYGYTF. The CDR3 nucleotides are TGTGCCAGCAGACGGGAGCACAGGGAGAACTATGGCTACACCTTC.

The V gene is TRBV7-8, the J gene TRBJ2-7, with D possibly being TRBD1 or TRBD2 (6 bases each). The CDR3 consists of 14 residues. V was trimmed by 3 bases and J by 5 bases, leaving 14 bases between them. Germline values: CDR1 SGHVS, CDR2 FQNEAQ. In DNA form, the CDR3 reads TGTGCCAGCAGCTTGACGGGGGCATTTAACGAGCAGTACGTC. Its translation is CASSLTGAFNEQYV.

The CDR3 loop is CASSRLAGQYNEQFF. In DNA form, the CDR3 reads TGTGCCAGCAGTCGACTAGCGGGACAGTACAATGAGCAGTTCTTC. The chain employs TRBV7-2 and TRBJ2-1; 11 bases align to TRBD2. CDR3 length: 15 residues. V lost 6 bases to trimming and J lost 4 bases; unmatched junction nucleotides: 5. The germline gives CDR1 SGHTA, CDR2 FQGNSA.

This clonotype occurred a few times. The chain carries TRBV29-1 and TRBJ2-6; D is perhaps TRBD1 (6 bases). Trimming shortened V by 2 bases and J by 1 base, and 15 bases separated the two germline ends. Germline V lookup: CDR1 SQVTM, CDR2 ANQGSEA. The length of the CDR3 is 17 residues. The CDR3 region has the DNA TGCAGCGTTGAAATTACAGGGACGCGGTCTGGGGCCAACGTCCTGACTTTC. Protein: CSVEITGTRSGANVLTF.

The rearrangement uses TRBV5-6 and TRBJ2-1; D is uncertain. Germline CDR1 is SGHDT and CDR2 is YYEEEE. Trimming cost V 0 bases and J 0 bases, with 10 bases left between them. This CDR3 has 16 residues. This chain's CDR3 is CASSLGGVSSYNEQFF. The DNA for the CDR3 is TGTGCCAGCAGCTTGGGAGGCGTCAGCTCCTACAATGAGCAGTTCTTC.

The J gene is TRBJ2-7, the V gene TRBV7-2, with TRBD1 identical over 9 bases. V trimming: 5 bases; J trimming: 3 bases; junction bases outside the gene matches: 8. Germline V lookup: CDR1 SGHTA, CDR2 FQGNSA. This CDR3 contains 15 residues. CDR3 DNA sequence: TGTGCCAGCAGCCCCGACAGGGGGGGAATCTACGAGCAGTACGTC. It encodes CASSPDRGGIYEQYV.

The genes are TRBV9 and TRBJ2-7; TRBD1 aligns across 7 bases. Germline V lookup: CDR1 SGDLS, CDR2 YYNGEE. The CDR3 extends over 13 amino acids. Trimming removed 0 bases from V and 9 bases from J; junction bases left unmatched: 6. CDR3 loop: CASSVGDSDRQYF. The CDR3 DNA reads as TGTGCCAGCAGCGTAGGGGACAGTGACCGGCAGTACTTC.

This clonotype was counted between two and nine times. The chain is built from TRBV5-1 and TRBJ2-3; the D gene is possibly TRBD1 (5 bases). This CDR3 is 16 amino acids long. The V and J ends lost 2 bases and 6 bases respectively, with 19 bases between them. Per germline, CDR1 SGHRS and CDR2 YFSETQ. Written as DNA, the CDR3 is TGCGCCAGCAGCTTCGCCCCAGGGTACGGTATCGATACGCAGTATTTT. Translated: CASSFAPGYGIDTQYF.

This clonotype came up many times. The chain recombines TRBV9 with TRBJ1-2; D unresolved. Germline V gene data show CDR1 as SGDLS and CDR2 as YYNGEE. This CDR3 is 14 amino acids long. V lost 6 bases, J lost 5 bases, and 17 bases lay in between. The CDR3 region is CASKQTGTLYGYTF. DNA of the CDR3: TGTGCCAGCAAGCAGACGGGTACACTTTATGGCTACACCTTC.

The rearrangement uses TRBV4-1 and TRBJ2-7; TRBD1 might be the D (6 bases). Trimming removed 4 bases from V and 3 bases from J, with 16 bases in between. The CDR3 totals 15 residues. CDR1 and CDR2 (germline): MGHRA, YSYEKL. CDR3 region: CASSPSPTGGYEQYF. The CDR3 DNA follows: TGCGCCAGCAGCCCCTCGCCGACAGGAGGCTACGAGCAGTACTTC.

The chain combines TRBV5-5 with TRBJ1-2; D not certain. Germline V gene sequence: CDR1 SGHKS, CDR2 YYEKEE (reference sequence). V lost 9 bases and J lost 4, with 16 bases in between. The CDR3 runs to 13 residues. The CDR3 here is CATGGTSGYGYTF. DNA for the CDR3: TGTGCCACCGGAGGTACCAGCGGCTATGGCTACACCTTC. Full variable domain (outside the CDR3, taken from reference TRBV5-5 and TRBJ1-2): DAGVTQSPTHLIKTRGQQVTLRCSPISGHKSVSWYQQVLGQGPQFIFQYYEKEERGRGNFPDRFSARQFPNYSSELNVNALLLGDSALYLCATGGTSGYGYTFGSGTRLTVV.

V is TRBV23-1 and J is TRBJ2-2; 8 nucleotides match TRBD1. TRBV23-1 has ORF status, its function being uncertain. V trimming: 10 bases; J trimming: 4 bases; junction bases outside the gene matches: 5. The CDR3 consists of 13 residues. CDR3 region: CATRTGLTGELFF. The CDR3 region has the DNA TGCGCCACTCGGACAGGGCTCACCGGGGAGCTGTTTTTT.